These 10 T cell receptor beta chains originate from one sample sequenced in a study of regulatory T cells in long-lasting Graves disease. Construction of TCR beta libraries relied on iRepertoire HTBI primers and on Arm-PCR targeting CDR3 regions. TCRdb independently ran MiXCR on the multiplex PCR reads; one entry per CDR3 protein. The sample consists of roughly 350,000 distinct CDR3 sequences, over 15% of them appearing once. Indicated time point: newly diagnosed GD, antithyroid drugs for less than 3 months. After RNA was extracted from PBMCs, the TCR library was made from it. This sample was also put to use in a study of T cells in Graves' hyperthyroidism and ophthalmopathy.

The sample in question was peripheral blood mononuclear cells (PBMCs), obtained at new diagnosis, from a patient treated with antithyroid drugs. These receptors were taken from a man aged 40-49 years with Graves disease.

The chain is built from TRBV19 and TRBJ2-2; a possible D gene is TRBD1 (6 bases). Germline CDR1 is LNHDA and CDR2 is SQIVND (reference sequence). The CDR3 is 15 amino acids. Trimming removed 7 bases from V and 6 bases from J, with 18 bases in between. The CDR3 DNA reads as TGTGCCAGTACCAGGGGTCTGACGGTCTCCGGGGAGCTGTTTTTT. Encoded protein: CASTRGLTVSGELFF.

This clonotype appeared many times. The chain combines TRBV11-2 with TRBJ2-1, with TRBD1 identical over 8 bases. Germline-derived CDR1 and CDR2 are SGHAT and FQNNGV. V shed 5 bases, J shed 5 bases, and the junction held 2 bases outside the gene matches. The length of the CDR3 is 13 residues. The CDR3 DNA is TGTGCCAGCAGCCAGGACAGGGACAATGAGCAGTTCTTC. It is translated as CASSQDRDNEQFF.

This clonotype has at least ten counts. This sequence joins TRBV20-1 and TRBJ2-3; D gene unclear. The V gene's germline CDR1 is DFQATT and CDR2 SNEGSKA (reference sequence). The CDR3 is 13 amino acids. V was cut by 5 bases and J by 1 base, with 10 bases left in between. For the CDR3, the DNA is TGCAGTGCTGGAAGGCCGGGCACAGATACGCAGTATTTT. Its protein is CSAGRPGTDTQYF.

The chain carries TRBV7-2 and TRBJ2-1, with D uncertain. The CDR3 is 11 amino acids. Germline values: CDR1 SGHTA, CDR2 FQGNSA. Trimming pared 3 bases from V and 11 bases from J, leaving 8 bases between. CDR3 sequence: CASSLGYQQFF. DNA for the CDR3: TGTGCCAGCAGCTTGGGGTACCAGCAGTTCTTC.

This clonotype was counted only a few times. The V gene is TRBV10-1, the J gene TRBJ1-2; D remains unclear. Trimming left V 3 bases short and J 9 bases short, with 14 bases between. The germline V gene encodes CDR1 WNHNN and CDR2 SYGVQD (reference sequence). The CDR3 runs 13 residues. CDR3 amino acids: CASSESAFGRYTF. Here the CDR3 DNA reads TGCGCCAGCAGTGAATCCGCATTCGGTCGCTACACCTTC.

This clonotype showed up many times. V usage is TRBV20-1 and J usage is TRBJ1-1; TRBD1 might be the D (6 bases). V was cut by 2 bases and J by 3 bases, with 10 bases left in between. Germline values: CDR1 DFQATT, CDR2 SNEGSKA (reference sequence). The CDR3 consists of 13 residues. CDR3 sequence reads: CSARSTGYTEAFF. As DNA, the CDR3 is TGCAGTGCTAGATCCACAGGGTACACTGAAGCTTTCTTT.

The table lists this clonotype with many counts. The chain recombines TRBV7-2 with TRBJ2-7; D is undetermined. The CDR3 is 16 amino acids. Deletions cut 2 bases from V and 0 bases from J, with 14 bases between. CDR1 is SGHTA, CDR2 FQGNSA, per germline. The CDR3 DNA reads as TGTGCCAGCAGCTTAAGGAGTCAGGCTAGCTCCTACGAGCAGTACTTC. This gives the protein CASSLRSQASSYEQYF.

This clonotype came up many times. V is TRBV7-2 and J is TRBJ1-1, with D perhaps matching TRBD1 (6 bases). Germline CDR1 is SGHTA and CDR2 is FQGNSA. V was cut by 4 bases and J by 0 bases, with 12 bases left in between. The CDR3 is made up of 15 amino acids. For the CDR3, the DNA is TGTGCCAGCAGCTGGGGGGGCAGCATGAACACTGAAGCTTTCTTT. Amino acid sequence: CASSWGGSMNTEAFF.

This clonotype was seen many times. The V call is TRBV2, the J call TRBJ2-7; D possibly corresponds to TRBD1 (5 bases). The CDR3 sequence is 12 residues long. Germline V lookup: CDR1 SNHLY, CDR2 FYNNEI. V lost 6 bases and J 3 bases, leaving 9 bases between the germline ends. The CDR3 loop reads CASRQAVYEQYF. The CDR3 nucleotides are TGTGCCAGCAGACAGGCCGTCTACGAGCAGTACTTC. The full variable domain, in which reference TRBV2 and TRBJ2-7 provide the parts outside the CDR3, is EPEVTQTPSHQVTQMGQEVILRCVPISNHLYFYWYRQILGQKVEFLVSFYNNEISEKSEIFDDQFSVERPDGSNFTLKIRSTKLEDSAMYFCASRQAVYEQYFGPGTRLTVT.

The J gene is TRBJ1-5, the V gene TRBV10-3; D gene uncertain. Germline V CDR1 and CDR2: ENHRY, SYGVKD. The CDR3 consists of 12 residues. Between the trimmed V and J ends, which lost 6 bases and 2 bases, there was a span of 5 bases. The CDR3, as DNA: TGTGCCATCAGCACTGGCAATCAGCCCCAGCATTTT. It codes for CAISTGNQPQHF.